This TCR beta chain came from a study of glioma-infiltrating T cells after dendritic cell vaccination. Profiled with immunoSEQ multiplex PCR; TCRdb holds only in-frame clones, not every one. The table includes roughly 60,000 clones, about 89% detected once. Indicated time point: after dendritic cell vaccination, including at tumor progression/relapse. The CDR3 loop spans 16 amino acids. The V end lost 3 bases, the J end lost 0 bases, and 14 bases lay between the germline ends. Germline V gives CDR1 SEHNR, CDR2 FQNEAQ (reference sequence). Specimen: blood, collected after dendritic cell vaccination. The rearrangement joins TRBV7-9 to TRBJ1-2; TRBD1 is a possible D gene (6 bases). The sequence came from a human donor with glioblastoma. The chain's CDR3 is CASSFADRRANYGYTF. For the CDR3, the DNA is TGTGCCAGCAGCTTTGCCGACAGGCGAGCTAACTATGGCTACACCTTC.